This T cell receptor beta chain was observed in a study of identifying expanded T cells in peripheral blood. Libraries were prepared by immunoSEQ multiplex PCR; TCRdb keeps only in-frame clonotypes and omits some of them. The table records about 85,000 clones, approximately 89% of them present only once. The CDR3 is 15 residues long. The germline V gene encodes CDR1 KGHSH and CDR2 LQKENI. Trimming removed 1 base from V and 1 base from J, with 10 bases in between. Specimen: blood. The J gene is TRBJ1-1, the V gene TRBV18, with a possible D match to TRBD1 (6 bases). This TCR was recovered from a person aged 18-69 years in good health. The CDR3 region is CASSPLQGGNTEAFF. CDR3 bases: TGTGCCAGCTCACCACTACAGGGAGGGAACACTGAAGCTTTCTTT.